These 24 T cell receptor beta chains originate from one sample sequenced in a study of cytomegalovirus exposure and HLA in healthy donors. 13 Jbeta primers and 60 Vbeta primers were used for the PCR. Method: immunoSEQ multiplex PCR; TCRdb's copy keeps in-frame clones and lacks some. The sample lists over 150,000 clones, about 68% occurring once. Sample: PBMCs. Receptor source: a man younger than 35 in good health and CMV-seronegative.

This clone was seen only once. The V gene is TRBV29-1, the J gene TRBJ1-1; the D is unclear. CDR1 and CDR2 from the germline V gene are SQVTM and ANQGSEA. The germline V and J ends were trimmed by 6 bases and 3 bases, with 8 bases remaining between them. The CDR3 length is 11 residues. As DNA, the CDR3 is TGCAGCGTGCCGGTCGACACTGAAGCTTTCTTT. Amino acid sequence: CSVPVDTEAFF.

The chain couples TRBV19 to TRBJ1-4, with D hard to call. V lost 7 bases and J lost 3, with 15 bases in between. CDR1 and CDR2 (germline): LNHDA, SQIVND (reference sequence). This CDR3 is 15 amino acids long. CDR3 region: CASTFEPAANEKLFF. The CDR3 nucleotides are TGTGCCAGTACCTTCGAACCGGCGGCTAATGAAAAACTGTTTTTT.

This rearrangement joins TRBV6-5 to TRBJ1-5, with a weak D call TRBD1 (6 bases). V was clipped by 6 bases and J by 5 bases, with 8 bases between them. CDR1 is MNHEY and CDR2 is SVGAGI in the germline V gene. The CDR3 spans 12 residues. The CDR3 nucleotides are TGTGCCAGCAGACAGGGTGATCAGCCCCAGCATTTT. Translation gives CASRQGDQPQHF.

This chain's CDR3 is CASSLGGTEGQPQHF. In DNA, the CDR3 is TGTGCCAGCAGCTTAGGGGGGACAGAGGGTCAGCCCCAGCATTTT. The chain is built from TRBV7-2 and TRBJ1-5, with 7 bases that match TRBD1. Per germline, CDR1 SGHTA and CDR2 FQGNSA. J gave up 6 bases and V 1 base, and 6 bases lay outside the gene matches. The length of the CDR3 is 15 residues.

The V call is TRBV28, the J call TRBJ2-3; TRBD2 might be the D (6 bases). The ends were cut back, 8 bases at V and 6 bases at J, with 21 bases in the middle. In germline, CDR1 is MDHEN, CDR2 SYDVKM. The CDR3 runs to 15 residues. CDR3 residues: CASYPPGRDGDTQYF. The CDR3 nucleotides read TGTGCCAGCTACCCCCCGGGGCGGGATGGGGATACGCAGTATTTT.

The chain links TRBV9 to TRBJ2-1, with 12 bases that match TRBD2. This CDR3 is built from 17 residues. Germline V CDR1 and CDR2: SGDLS, YYNGEE. After removal of 2 bases from V and 1 base from J, the junction contained 4 bases not matched to a gene. The CDR3 reads CASSVGTSGRSYNEQFF. The CDR3 nucleotides read TGTGCCAGCAGCGTCGGGACTAGCGGGCGATCCTACAATGAGCAGTTCTTC.

This chain joins TRBV10-1 and TRBJ2-7, with 8 positions matching TRBD1. Germline CDR1 and CDR2: WNHNN and SYGVQD (reference sequence). This CDR3 contains 11 residues. Germline trimming cut 8 bases from V and 3 bases from J; bases unmatched to any gene: 0. The DNA for the CDR3 is TGCGCCAGCGGGACAGGCTACGAGCAGTACTTC. Protein: CASGTGYEQYF.

This chain uses TRBV5-1 with TRBJ1-1; D is perhaps TRBD1 (6 bases). CDR1 and CDR2 (germline): SGHRS, YFSETQ. The CDR3 has 15 residues. V gave up 1 base and J gave up 4 bases, with 14 bases separating them. The CDR3 here is CASSLYGGPTTEAFF. The CDR3 DNA is TGCGCCAGCAGCTTGTACGGGGGGCCAACCACTGAAGCTTTCTTT.

The chain employs TRBV5-1 and TRBJ2-7, with TRBD1 matching over 9 bases. The CDR3 consists of 15 residues. V trimming: 5 bases; J trimming: 7 bases; junction bases outside the gene matches: 13. Germline V gene sequence: CDR1 SGHRS, CDR2 YFSETQ. The CDR3 DNA sequence: TGCGCCAGCAGGGGGACAGGGAGGCTCGCGGGGGAGCAGTACTTC. It translates to CASRGTGRLAGEQYF.

The chain recombines TRBV7-8 with TRBJ2-5; D possibly corresponds to TRBD2 (6 bases). This CDR3 is built from 14 residues. Germline CDR1 and CDR2: SGHVS and FQNEAQ. Trimming stripped 5 bases from V and 7 bases from J, with 17 bases between. CDR3: CASSPRAGGATQYF. The CDR3, as DNA: TGTGCCAGCAGCCCCCGAGCCGGGGGAGCGACCCAGTACTTC.

The chain recombines TRBV5-1 with TRBJ2-5; possibly TRBD1 for D (6 bases). Germline V CDR1 and CDR2: SGHRS, YFSETQ. The CDR3 has 16 residues. The ends were cut back, 4 bases at V and 2 bases at J, with 18 bases in the middle. The CDR3 nucleotides read TGCGCCAGCAGCGCCGACGGGACACCTATACAAGAGACCCAGTACTTC. It encodes CASSADGTPIQETQYF.

The J gene is TRBJ2-5, the V gene TRBV28, with 9 bases aligning to TRBD2. CDR1 is MDHEN and CDR2 is SYDVKM in the germline V gene. V lost 6 bases, J lost 4 bases, and 12 bases stayed unmatched. The CDR3 loop spans 16 amino acids. The CDR3 region has the DNA TGTGCCAGCAGCCCTCGATTTAGCGGGAGAGGAGAGACCCAGTACTTC. Translated: CASSPRFSGRGETQYF.

The rearrangement joins TRBV19 to TRBJ1-3; D gene ambiguous. CDR3 length equals 16 residues. Trimming took 5 bases from V and 2 from J, leaving 16 bases between them. CDR1 is LNHDA, CDR2 SQIVND, per germline (reference sequence). CDR3 sequence (DNA): TGTGCCAGTAGTCTCCCTCGGACTGCTACTGGAAACACCATATATTTT. Protein product: CASSLPRTATGNTIYF.

On this clone itself: The conserved phenylalanine or tryptophan is not found at the CDR3 terminus, so this likely reflects a read error. The genes are TRBV10-3 and TRBJ2-7; TRBD1 matches at 7 bases. This CDR3 has 12 amino acids. Germline V lookup: CDR1 ENHRY, CDR2 SYGVKD. Unmatched junction bases numbered 7, after V lost 5 bases and J lost 9 bases. For the CDR3, the DNA is TGTGCCATCAGTTCGACAGGGTCCTGGCAGTACCTC. This encodes CAISSTGSWQYL.

V is TRBV6-5 and J is TRBJ1-5; no reliable D call. CDR3 length: 14 residues. The V end lost 0 bases, the J end lost 7 bases, and 10 bases lay between the germline ends. The germline V gene has CDR1 MNHEY and CDR2 SVGAGI. CDR3 nucleotide sequence: TGTGCCAGCAGTTACTCGAGGGTCTCCCAGCCCCAGCATTTT. Its protein is CASSYSRVSQPQHF.

The chain has TRBV27 and TRBJ2-2; perhaps TRBD1 as D (6 bases). V lost 4 bases and J lost 7, with 22 bases in between. The CDR3 runs to 17 residues. CDR1 is MNHEY, CDR2 SMNVEV, per germline (reference sequence). The CDR3 nucleotides read TGTGCCAGCAGTTATTTTCCTTTGGGGGCGCGGGTCGGGGAGCTGTTTTTT. Protein sequence: CASSYFPLGARVGELFF.

With respect to this clone: One end of the junction does not line up with germline, which may come from a read error. This chain links TRBV9 with TRBJ1-2; D is ambiguous. CDR1 is SGDLS and CDR2 is YYNGEE in the germline V gene. CDR3 size: 17 residues. CDR3 protein: CASSVAPTTQVSYDYTF. The CDR3 bases are TGTGCCAGCAGCGTAGCCCCCACCACCCAGGTGTCATATGACTACACCTTC.

The CDR3 loop reads CASMPETGLYEQYF. In DNA form, the CDR3 reads TGCGCCAGCATGCCTGAGACAGGACTCTACGAGCAGTACTTC. The genes are TRBV5-1 and TRBJ2-7; D might be TRBD1 (6 bases). The CDR3 has 14 residues. Germline V gives CDR1 SGHRS, CDR2 YFSETQ. V shed 6 bases and J shed 3 bases, with 16 bases lying between them.

This clone was recorded a few times. This chain links TRBV4-3 with TRBJ1-6; D possibly corresponds to TRBD1 (5 bases). This CDR3 has 16 residues. Germline assignment: CDR1 LGHNA and CDR2 YSLEER. The V end was cut by 1 base, the J end by 4 bases, with 11 bases between. CDR3 region: CASSQGLAGYNSPLHF. The CDR3, as DNA: TGCGCCAGCAGCCAAGGTTTGGCAGGGTATAATTCACCCCTCCACTTT.

V is TRBV5-1 and J is TRBJ2-7; tentative D call: TRBD2 (5 bases). The V gene's germline CDR1 is SGHRS and CDR2 YFSETQ. This CDR3 has 17 residues. Trimming shortened V by 0 bases and J by 5 bases, and 21 bases separated the two germline ends. The CDR3 loop reads CASSLAGGLVSYDEQYF. Written as DNA, the CDR3 is TGCGCCAGCAGCTTGGCCGGAGGACTGGTATCCTACGACGAGCAGTACTTC.

This clone was detected only once. The chain couples TRBV10-3 to TRBJ2-3, with D perhaps matching TRBD2 (5 bases). The V gene lost 2 bases and the J gene lost 6 bases, with 21 bases spanning the gap. CDR1 is ENHRY, CDR2 SYGVKD, per germline. The CDR3 loop spans 17 amino acids. CDR3 loop: CAISETKTTGVSDTQYF. The CDR3, as DNA: TGTGCCATCAGTGAGACGAAGACTACCGGGGTATCGGATACGCAGTATTTT.

The rearrangement uses TRBV10-1 and TRBJ2-7; D gene unclear. CDR3 size: 12 residues. Trimming removed 5 bases from V and 2 bases from J, with 7 bases in between. Germline V gene sequence: CDR1 WNHNN, CDR2 SYGVQD (reference sequence). CDR3 DNA: TGCGCCAGCAGTCCAAATGCCTACGAGCAGTACTTC. Its translation is CASSPNAYEQYF.

The rearrangement uses TRBV4-1 and TRBJ2-5, with 7 nucleotides matching TRBD2. The junction had 0 bases not matched to a gene; V was cut back by 0 bases and J by 5 bases. Germline V CDR1 and CDR2: MGHRA, YSYEKL. The CDR3 consists of 13 residues. The CDR3 region is CASSQEGGETQYF. Here the CDR3 DNA reads TGCGCCAGCAGCCAAGAGGGGGGGGAGACCCAGTACTTC.

V and J are TRBV9 and TRBJ2-3; D not certain. The ends were cut back, 2 bases at V and 3 bases at J, with 10 bases in the middle. The CDR3 covers 14 residues. Looked up from germline, CDR1 is SGDLS and CDR2 is YYNGEE. The CDR3 sequence: CASSVSPITDTQYF. The CDR3 DNA reads as TGTGCCAGCAGCGTTTCCCCAATTACAGATACGCAGTATTTT.